Listed here are 2 T cell receptor beta chains from one sample, sequenced in a study of early T cells in non-severe SARS-CoV-2 infection. TCRdb processed the 5' RACE reads anew with MiXCR; each CDR3 protein has one entry. The table shows tens of thousands of distinct CDR3 sequences, with approximately 5.9% occurring only once. Sequenced material: whole blood, taken at baseline. The receptor set was obtained from an adult who was a healthcare worker with PCR-confirmed SARS-CoV-2 infection or an uninfected control (not recorded which).

This clonotype came up many times. This chain links TRBV5-6 with TRBJ1-1, with 7 bases identical to TRBD1. The CDR3 runs 17 residues. J lost 0 bases, V lost 0 bases, and 8 bases had no gene match. Germline lookup yields CDR1 SGHDT and CDR2 YYEEEE. The CDR3: CASSLDQGVPMNTEAFF. Here the CDR3 DNA reads TGTGCCAGCAGCTTGGATCAGGGGGTTCCCATGAACACTGAAGCTTTCTTT.

The rearrangement joins TRBV9 to TRBJ2-1, with 8 bases that match TRBD1. Looked up from germline, CDR1 is SGDLS and CDR2 is YYNGEE. The J segment lost 0 bases and the V segment lost 8 bases, leaving 4 bases of the junction unmatched. This CDR3 has 14 amino acids. CDR3 nucleotides: TGTGCCAGTCCCGGGACAGGCTCCTACAATGAGCAGTTCTTC. Protein: CASPGTGSYNEQFF.